Each of the 27 T cell receptor beta chains below was sequenced from the same sample in a study of T cells of healthy individuals. One entry per CDR3 protein, called by TCRdb with MiXCR from the 5' RACE reads. Of about 63,000 distinct CDR3 sequences listed, 15% to 20% are singletons. These receptors were taken from a human donor in good health.

This rearrangement joins TRBV11-1 to TRBJ2-1; D perhaps matches TRBD1 (6 bases). Deletions cut 2 bases from V and 6 bases from J, with 14 bases between. Germline CDR1 SGHAT, CDR2 FQDESV (reference sequence). The CDR3 sequence is 15 residues long. CDR3 protein: CASSLRWDISNEQFF. DNA for the CDR3: TGTGCCAGCAGCTTAAGGTGGGACATAAGCAATGAGCAGTTCTTC.

This clonotype was counted many times. CDR3 residues: CSVVRDRSNEKLFF. CDR3 coding DNA: TGCAGCGTTGTGAGAGACAGGTCTAATGAAAAACTGTTTTTT. The J gene is TRBJ1-4, the V gene TRBV29-1, with D perhaps matching TRBD1 (6 bases). Looked up from germline, CDR1 is SQVTM and CDR2 is ANQGSEA. V was shortened by 4 bases and J by 3 bases, with 12 bases between the two germline ends. The CDR3 totals 14 residues.

This clonotype appeared many times. The chain combines TRBV7-3 with TRBJ1-5; tentative D call: TRBD1 (5 bases). CDR3 length equals 13 residues. Germline V gives CDR1 SGHTA, CDR2 FQGTGA. Between the trimmed V and J ends, which lost 2 bases and 7 bases, there was a span of 9 bases. The CDR3 loop reads CASSLLRAQPQHF. The CDR3 bases are TGTGCCAGCAGCTTACTCAGGGCCCAGCCCCAGCATTTT.

The chain is built from TRBV7-6 and TRBJ2-1; D might be TRBD1 (5 bases). Germline CDR1 SGHVS, CDR2 FNYEAQ. V was pared by 5 bases and J by 7 bases, with 15 bases between. The CDR3 contains 14 residues. The CDR3 DNA follows: TGTGCCAGCAGCCCCCGAAGGGGTGAAAATGAGCAGTTCTTC. Protein sequence: CASSPRRGENEQFF.

This clonotype was counted ten times or more. The rearrangement joins TRBV7-6 to TRBJ2-7; the match to TRBD1 covers 7 bases. With 4 bases clipped from V and 7 bases from J, the junction kept 10 bases outside the gene matches. The CDR3 is made up of 14 amino acids. Germline-derived CDR1 and CDR2 are SGHVS and FNYEAQ. The chain's CDR3 is CASSSGTAAGEQYF. CDR3 sequence (DNA): TGTGCCAGCAGCTCCGGGACAGCGGCGGGTGAGCAGTACTTC.

This clonotype was picked up a small number of times. This chain connects TRBV23-1 to TRBJ2-3; 13 nucleotides agree with TRBD2. TRBV23-1 is identified as an open reading frame with a role that is uncertain. The CDR3 spans 15 residues. V lost 8 bases to trimming and J lost 3 bases; unmatched junction nucleotides: 5. The CDR3 sequence: CASRPTSGRTDTQYF. In nucleotides, the CDR3 is TGCGCCAGCCGACCGACTAGCGGGAGGACAGATACGCAGTATTTT.

This clonotype was recorded many times. One end of the junction does not line up with germline, which may come from a read error. V gene TRBV7-7 combines with J gene TRBJ2-1; D gene unclear. From germline, CDR1 is SSHAT and CDR2 FNYEAQ (reference sequence). The CDR3 runs 15 residues. The CDR3 nucleotides read TGTGCTAGCAGCTCAGGCAGGAGCTCCTACAATGAGCAGTTCTTC. It specifies CASSSGRSSYNEQFF.

This clonotype was observed a few times. In DNA form, the CDR3 reads TGTGCCAGCAGCTTAAGACTAGCGGGGGAACGTAGCACAGATACGCAGTATTTT. It is translated as CASSLRLAGERSTDTQYF. The genes are TRBV7-3 and TRBJ2-3, with 12 bases that match TRBD2. Per germline, CDR1 SGHTA and CDR2 FQGTGA. Trimming cost V 1 base and J 0 bases; bases outside gene matches: 5. The CDR3 length is 18 residues.

This clonotype has at least ten counts. The V call is TRBV4-3, the J call TRBJ2-7, with a weak D call TRBD2 (5 bases). The CDR3 is 16 residues long. The V and J ends lost 0 bases and 7 bases respectively, with 19 bases between them. Germline assignment: CDR1 LGHNA and CDR2 YSLEER. CDR3 nucleotides: TGCGCCAGCAGCCAAGATTCCCGACTGGGGAGAGGGGAGCAGTACTTC. Its translation: CASSQDSRLGRGEQYF.

At least ten counts were recorded for this clonotype. The gene calls are TRBV10-3 and TRBJ2-1; D ambiguous. V gave up 5 bases and J gave up 4 bases, with 12 bases separating them. This CDR3 contains 14 residues. Germline V CDR1 and CDR2: ENHRY, SYGVKD. The CDR3 spells CAISSSWGYNEQFF. The CDR3 DNA sequence: TGTGCCATCAGTTCTTCATGGGGTTACAATGAGCAGTTCTTC.

The chain has TRBV7-6 and TRBJ2-5; no clear D. The CDR3 consists of 10 residues. V was shortened by 4 bases and J by 7 bases, with 4 bases between the two germline ends. The germline gives CDR1 SGHVS, CDR2 FNYEAQ. CDR3 sequence reads: CASSSGTQYF. The CDR3 DNA is TGTGCCAGCAGCTCAGGGACCCAGTACTTC.

This chain connects TRBV4-2 to TRBJ2-1, with 14 nucleotides matching TRBD2. Germline-derived CDR1 and CDR2 are LGHNA and YNFKEQ. This CDR3 region has 18 residues. V lost 7 bases to trimming and J lost 0 bases; unmatched junction nucleotides: 8. This chain's CDR3 is CASTVTSGGATSYNEQFF. The CDR3 DNA is TGTGCCAGCACCGTGACTAGCGGGGGGGCTACCTCCTACAATGAGCAGTTCTTC.

The chain combines TRBV12-3 or TRBV12-4 with TRBJ2-2, with D perhaps TRBD1 (6 bases). V lost 8 bases, J lost 2 bases, and 24 bases lay in between. CDR3 length equals 18 residues. As DNA, the CDR3 is TGTGCCAGCCTCGGCGTCCAGGGGCAAGGGGCTAACACCGGGGAGCTGTTTTTT. Its translation: CASLGVQGQGANTGELFF.

The gene calls are TRBV3-1 and TRBJ1-5; D is unresolved. CDR1 is LGHDT and CDR2 is YNNKEL in the germline V gene (reference sequence). This CDR3 spans 14 amino acids. V gave up 2 bases and J gave up 7 bases, with 12 bases separating them. The CDR3, as DNA: TGTGCCAGCAGCCAAAAAAGTTCATGGCAGCCCCAGCATTTT. It codes for CASSQKSSWQPQHF.

The chain has TRBV7-2 and TRBJ2-5, with 7 bases lining up with TRBD2. V lost 2 bases and J lost 5; bases outside the gene matches: 8. This CDR3 has 15 residues. Per the germline V gene, CDR1 is SGHTA and CDR2 is FQGNSA. The CDR3 reads CASSLLLAERETQYF. The CDR3, as DNA: TGTGCCAGCAGCTTATTGCTAGCGGAGAGGGAGACCCAGTACTTC.

V is TRBV10-3 and J is TRBJ2-1; TRBD2 matches 14 bases. This CDR3 spans 19 amino acids. After removal of 0 bases from V and 8 bases from J, the junction contained 12 bases not matched to a gene. From germline, CDR1 is ENHRY and CDR2 SYGVKD. Here the CDR3 reads CAISESQNPGTSGRYEQFF. CDR3 DNA: TGTGCCATCAGTGAGTCACAAAATCCCGGGACTAGCGGGAGATATGAGCAGTTCTTC.

The gene calls are TRBV30 and TRBJ2-3, with no clear D. Germline CDR1 reads GTSNPN; CDR2 reads SVGIG (reference sequence). This CDR3 spans 11 amino acids. The V and J ends lost 2 bases and 6 bases respectively, with 6 bases between them. CDR3 loop: CAWSLSDTQYF. DNA of the CDR3: TGTGCCTGGAGTCTTAGTGATACGCAGTATTTT.

This clonotype has at least ten counts. The chain combines TRBV4-2 with TRBJ2-3; 9 bases are shared with TRBD2. This CDR3 spans 15 amino acids. The V segment lost 4 bases and the J segment 4 bases; nucleotides outside the gene matches: 6. CDR1 and CDR2 from the germline V gene are LGHNA and YNFKEQ. CDR3 in DNA: TGTGCCAGCAGCCCCCGTGCGGGAGGGCCAGATACGCAGTATTTT. As protein: CASSPRAGGPDTQYF.

This clonotype has ten or more counts. The chain is built from TRBV6-1 and TRBJ2-3, with 9 bases matching TRBD2. CDR1 and CDR2 from the germline V gene are MNHNS and SASEGT. The ends lost 4 bases at V and 6 bases at J; junction bases unmatched: 5. CDR3 size: 14 residues. The CDR3: CASSGVSGSDTQYF. The CDR3, as DNA: TGTGCCAGCAGTGGTGTTAGCGGGAGTGATACGCAGTATTTT.

This clonotype has at least ten counts. The chain recombines TRBV3-1 with TRBJ2-1, with 7 bases matching TRBD2. The CDR3 totals 15 residues. J was trimmed by 7 bases and V by 5 bases; bases with no gene match: 11. The germline V gene encodes CDR1 LGHDT and CDR2 YNNKEL (reference sequence). This CDR3 reads CASSTRGLPRNEQFF. The CDR3 nucleotides read TGTGCCAGCAGCACCCGGGGACTACCCAGGAATGAGCAGTTCTTC.

The sample holds a few counts of this clonotype. V is TRBV5-1 and J is TRBJ2-1; 7 positions agree with TRBD1. CDR3 size: 15 residues. Germline V gene lookup returns CDR1 SGHRS and CDR2 YFSETQ. The J segment lost 0 bases and the V segment lost 2 bases, leaving 2 bases of the junction unmatched. In DNA form, the CDR3 reads TGCGCCAGCAGCTTCCGGGACAGCTCCTACAATGAGCAGTTCTTC. This encodes CASSFRDSSYNEQFF.

This clonotype was counted between two and nine times. The CDR3 sequence is CASSQVGGYEQYF. The DNA for the CDR3 is TGCGCCAGCAGCCAAGTTGGGGGGTACGAGCAGTACTTC. The J gene is TRBJ2-7, the V gene TRBV4-1, with D perhaps matching TRBD2 (6 bases). V dropped 1 base and J dropped 4 bases, with 8 bases sitting between them. This CDR3 has 13 amino acids. CDR1 is MGHRA and CDR2 is YSYEKL in the germline V gene.

This clonotype came up many times. The chain has TRBV27 and TRBJ2-7; 7 bases are a match to TRBD2. CDR1 MNHEY and CDR2 SMNVEV come from the germline V gene (reference sequence). Trimming at V came to 5 bases and at J to 9 bases, leaving 7 bases not matched to a gene. CDR3 size: 12 residues. The CDR3: CASSTSAPGQYF. The CDR3 nucleotides are TGTGCCAGCAGTACTAGCGCGCCCGGGCAGTACTTC.

There are many counts of this clonotype. The chain has TRBV20-1 and TRBJ2-3; D may be TRBD1 or TRBD2 (5 bases each). V lost 4 bases to trimming and J lost 11 bases, with 16 bases between them. The CDR3 totals 12 residues. From germline, CDR1 is DFQATT and CDR2 SNEGSKA (reference sequence). The CDR3 region is CSAIEGPGRQYF. The CDR3 DNA sequence: TGCAGTGCTATTGAGGGGCCGGGTAGGCAGTATTTT.

This clonotype was recorded at least ten times. This chain joins TRBV7-2 and TRBJ2-3, with unresolved D. Trimming shortened V by 2 bases and J by 0 bases, and 6 bases separated the two germline ends. CDR1 and CDR2 from the germline V gene are SGHTA and FQGNSA. The CDR3 sequence is 14 residues long. For the CDR3, the DNA is TGTGCCAGCAGCTTATACGGCAGCACAGATACGCAGTATTTT. Its translation: CASSLYGSTDTQYF. The full variable domain, in which reference TRBV7-2 and TRBJ2-3 provide the parts outside the CDR3, is GAGVSQSPSNKVTEKGKDVELRCDPISGHTALYWYRQSLGQGLEFLIYFQGNSAPDKSGLPSDRFSAERTGGSVSTLTIQRTQQEDSAVYLCASSLYGSTDTQYFGPGTRLTVL.

To note about this clonotype: This may arise from a read error, as a much more abundant clone is one base away. V and J are TRBV15 and TRBJ2-1, with a tentative D call TRBD1 (5 bases). Deletions cut 6 bases from V and 3 bases from J, with 9 bases between. The CDR3 is 13 amino acids. Looked up from germline, CDR1 is LNHNV and CDR2 is YYDKDF (reference sequence). The CDR3 DNA sequence: TGTGCCACCAGGCGGACAAGCTACAATGAGCAGTTCTTC. Translation gives CATRRTSYNEQFF.

The sample holds a few counts of this clonotype. The chain uses TRBV4-2 and TRBJ1-1; D possibly corresponds to TRBD1 (6 bases). This CDR3 is built from 15 residues. The germline gives CDR1 LGHNA, CDR2 YNFKEQ. V gave up 3 bases and J gave up 0 bases, with 11 bases separating them. CDR3 nucleotides: TGTGCCAGCAGCCAGGCAGGGGCCATGAACACTGAAGCTTTCTTT. Encoded protein: CASSQAGAMNTEAFF.